One sample yielded the 16 T cell receptor beta chains listed below, sequenced in a study of control samples from healthy donors and cancer patients. Method: immunoSEQ multiplex PCR; TCRdb's copy keeps in-frame clones and lacks some. The sample yields around 94,000 clones, approximately 90% seen once. The sequenced sample was blood. These receptors were collected from a woman aged 18 to 35 in good health.

The CDR3: CASRPFSTGRGTGELFF. The DNA of the CDR3 is TGTGCCAGCAGACCCTTCTCGACAGGACGAGGCACCGGGGAGCTGTTTTTT. J is TRBJ2-2 and V is TRBV27, with D perhaps matching TRBD1 (6 bases). CDR1 MNHEY and CDR2 SMNVEV come from the germline V gene (reference sequence). This CDR3 spans 17 amino acids. V was pared by 6 bases and J by 4 bases, with 21 bases between.

This chain joins TRBV6-5 and TRBJ2-1; D is perhaps TRBD2 (6 bases). V dropped 4 bases and J dropped 4 bases, with 8 bases sitting between them. This CDR3 is 13 amino acids long. Germline-derived CDR1 and CDR2 are MNHEY and SVGAGI. CDR3 sequence: CASSLGLYNEQFF. The DNA of the CDR3 is TGTGCCAGCAGTTTGGGACTTTACAATGAGCAGTTCTTC.

V gene TRBV9 combines with J gene TRBJ2-3, with 9 bases matching TRBD2. CDR1 and CDR2 from the germline V gene are SGDLS and YYNGEE. The V and J ends lost 1 base and 2 bases, in that order; junction bases with no gene match: 2. The CDR3 consists of 15 residues. Here the CDR3 reads CASSVLAGITDTQYF. CDR3 in DNA: TGTGCCAGCAGCGTACTAGCGGGGATCACAGATACGCAGTATTTT. Supplemented by reference TRBV9 and TRBJ2-3, the full variable domain reads DSGVTQTPKHLITATGQRVTLRCSPRSGDLSVYWYQQSLDQGLQFLIQYYNGEERAKGNILERFSAQQFPDLHSELNLSSLELGDSALYFCASSVLAGITDTQYFGPGTRLTVL.

The V and J genes are TRBV27 and TRBJ1-2, with D hard to call. Per germline, CDR1 MNHEY and CDR2 SMNVEV (reference sequence). V gave up 6 bases and J gave up 6 bases, with 23 bases separating them. This CDR3 is built from 16 residues. This CDR3 reads CASSRTIINLRDGYTF. CDR3 bases: TGTGCCAGCAGCCGAACTATCATCAACTTAAGGGATGGCTACACCTTC.

V and J are TRBV5-1 and TRBJ1-1; D is perhaps TRBD1 (5 bases). The CDR3 is 14 residues long. Germline V gene data show CDR1 as SGHRS and CDR2 as YFSETQ. V was cut by 3 bases and J by 6 bases, with 15 bases left in between. The CDR3: CASSSAGQGAEAFF. The CDR3 region has the DNA TGCGCCAGCAGCTCAGCGGGCCAGGGAGCTGAAGCTTTCTTT.

The chain employs TRBV6-5 and TRBJ2-2, with TRBD1 matching over 7 bases. CDR1 is MNHEY and CDR2 is SVGAGI in the germline V gene. CDR3 size: 14 residues. The V and J ends lost 4 bases and 4 bases, in that order; junction bases with no gene match: 3. CDR3 amino acids: CASSSAGGTGELFF. CDR3 DNA: TGTGCCAGCAGTTCGGCAGGGGGCACCGGGGAGCTGTTTTTT.

The chain couples TRBV2 to TRBJ1-1, with unresolved D. V was clipped by 1 base and J by 5 bases, with 14 bases between them. Germline V gene data show CDR1 as SNHLY and CDR2 as FYNNEI. The CDR3 extends over 15 amino acids. CDR3 nucleotides: TGTGCCAGCAGTGAAGAGGCGGGCAGGAAGACTGAAGCTTTCTTT. Its translation: CASSEEAGRKTEAFF.

The chain combines TRBV5-6 with TRBJ1-2; tentatively, D is TRBD1 (6 bases). The V end was cut by 5 bases, the J end by 4 bases, with 12 bases between. Germline loops: CDR1 SGHDT, CDR2 YYEEEE. The CDR3 sequence is 13 residues long. CDR3 coding DNA: TGTGCCAGCAGACTGGGACAACTCTATGGCTACACCTTC. It translates to CASRLGQLYGYTF.

The CDR3 DNA is TGTGCCAGCAGCAACTCAGGAGGAACTGAAGCTTTCTTT. As protein: CASSNSGGTEAFF. V gene TRBV3-1 (or the pseudogene TRBV3-2) combines with J gene TRBJ1-1; no reliable D call. The CDR3 has 13 amino acids. The V and J ends lost 5 bases and 5 bases respectively, with 12 bases between them. CDR1 is LGHDT, CDR2 YNNKEL, per germline (reference sequence).

The chain carries TRBV12-5 and TRBJ1-4, with a possible D match to TRBD1 (6 bases). The germline V and J ends were trimmed by 3 bases and 8 bases, with 13 bases remaining between them. The germline gives CDR1 LGHNT, CDR2 FRNRAP. The CDR3 is 14 amino acids. The CDR3 here is CASGFGQLGEKLFF. CDR3 nucleotides: TGTGCTAGTGGTTTTGGACAGCTCGGGGAAAAACTGTTTTTT.

This clone was detected a few times. The V call is TRBV2, the J call TRBJ2-1; 9 bases map to TRBD2. Looked up from germline, CDR1 is SNHLY and CDR2 is FYNNEI. The length of the CDR3 is 14 residues. Trimming at V came to 7 bases and at J to 8 bases, leaving 9 bases not matched to a gene. CDR3 in DNA: TGTGCCAGCAAAGCGAGCGGGGGGCGGTATGAGCAGTTCTTC. Amino acids: CASKASGGRYEQFF.

The V call is TRBV4-1, the J call TRBJ2-2, with D perhaps matching TRBD1 or TRBD2 (6 bases each). The germline V gene encodes CDR1 MGHRA and CDR2 YSYEKL. The CDR3 loop spans 14 amino acids. The V end lost 1 base, the J end lost 6 bases, and 9 bases lay between the germline ends. The CDR3 nucleotides are TGCGCCAGCAGCCAAGTGGGGGGCTCCGGGGAGCTGTTTTTT. Translated: CASSQVGGSGELFF.

The chain carries TRBV4-2 and TRBJ2-5; 11 nucleotides agree with TRBD2. After removal of 2 bases from V and 3 bases from J, the junction contained 14 bases not matched to a gene. This CDR3 region has 19 residues. Germline CDR1 is LGHNA and CDR2 is YNFKEQ. The CDR3 bases are TGTGCCAGCAGCCAACGAGTTACTAGCGGGGGCGGTAGCGAAGAGACCCAGTACTTC. It codes for CASSQRVTSGGGSEETQYF.

This clone was seen more than once but under ten times. Different DNA sequences within this sample yield the same CDR3. This sequence joins TRBV18 and TRBJ2-7; 9 bases map to TRBD1. V shed 6 bases, J shed 6 bases, and the junction held 6 bases outside the gene matches. The CDR3 loop spans 13 amino acids. Per germline, CDR1 KGHSH and CDR2 LQKENI. The CDR3 region is CASSQDRGAEQYF. The CDR3 DNA reads as TGTGCCAGCTCGCAAGACAGGGGGGCCGAGCAGTACTTC.

The gene calls are TRBV2 and TRBJ1-2; D is unresolved. Germline CDR1 reads SNHLY; CDR2 reads FYNNEI. This CDR3 is built from 13 residues. V lost 1 base and J 1 base, leaving 4 bases between the germline ends. The CDR3, as DNA: TGTGCCAGCAGTGAAGACGGTAACTATGGCTACACCTTC. It codes for CASSEDGNYGYTF.

The chain carries TRBV6-6 and TRBJ1-4, with D perhaps matching TRBD1 (5 bases). This CDR3 has 16 residues. The V end lost 7 bases, the J end lost 4 bases, and 19 bases lay between the germline ends. Germline V gene data show CDR1 as MNHNY and CDR2 as SVGAGI (reference sequence). The CDR3 here is CASKPGQAGGNEKLFF. DNA of the CDR3: TGTGCCAGCAAACCGGGGCAGGCCGGGGGTAATGAAAAACTGTTTTTT.